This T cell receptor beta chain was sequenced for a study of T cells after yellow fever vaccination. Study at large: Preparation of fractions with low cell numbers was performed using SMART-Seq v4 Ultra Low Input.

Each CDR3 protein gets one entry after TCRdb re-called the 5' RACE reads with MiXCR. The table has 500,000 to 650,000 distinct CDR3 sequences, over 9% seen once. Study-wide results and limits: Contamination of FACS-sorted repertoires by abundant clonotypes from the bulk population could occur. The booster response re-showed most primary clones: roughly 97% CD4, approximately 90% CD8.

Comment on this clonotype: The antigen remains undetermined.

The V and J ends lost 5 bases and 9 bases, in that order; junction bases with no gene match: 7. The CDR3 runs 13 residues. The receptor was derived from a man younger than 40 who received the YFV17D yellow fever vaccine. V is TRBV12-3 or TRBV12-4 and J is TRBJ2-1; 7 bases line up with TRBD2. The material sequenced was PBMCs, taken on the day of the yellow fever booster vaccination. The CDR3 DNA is TGTGCCAGCAGTCCACTAGCGTACGGTGAGCAGTTCTTC. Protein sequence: CASSPLAYGEQFF.